A single sample is the source of the 20 T cell receptor beta chains below, sequenced in a study of T cell responses to AZD1222 COVID-19 vaccine (dated by TCRdb to the early 2020s). The library relied on the immunoSEQ multiplex PCR assay. The clones in this table, taken by TCRdb from immuneACCESS, are in-frame only. Not every clone is retained; where verified, under half of the shortfall comes from an unresolved V gene, and the cause of the rest is unknown. Recorded for this sample are about 200,000 clones; 93% of them occurred a single time. The ten biggest clones cover 0.9% to 1.1% of the sample. The time point tag for this specimen amounts to: about 28 days (+/-7) after the second vaccine dose. Source: peripheral blood, taken 28 days after the second AZD1222 dose. These TCRs come from an adult who received the AZD1222 COVID-19 vaccine.

V gene TRBV5-5 combines with J gene TRBJ1-4, with TRBD1 as a possible D gene (5 bases). V lost 0 bases, J lost 11 bases, and 14 bases lay in between. CDR1 and CDR2 from the germline V gene are SGHKS and YYEKEE (reference sequence). This CDR3 is 14 amino acids long. For the CDR3, the DNA is TGTGCCAGCAGCTTGGGAGGACACCGTAGGAAACTGTTTTTT. It encodes CASSLGGHRRKLFF.

This clone was observed a single time. This chain joins TRBV6-5 and TRBJ2-2; 7 nucleotides match TRBD1. Germline loops: CDR1 MNHEY, CDR2 SVGAGI. The CDR3 contains 15 residues. V was pared by 7 bases and J by 6 bases, with 11 bases of the junction left unmatched. CDR3 nucleotides: TGTGCCAGCAAGACGAAACAGGGGCCCGCCGGGGAGCTGTTTTTT. It yields the protein CASKTKQGPAGELFF.

The V gene is TRBV7-8, the J gene TRBJ1-2; D is perhaps TRBD1 (6 bases). The V gene lost 3 bases and the J gene lost 1 base, with 12 bases spanning the gap. Per the germline V gene, CDR1 is SGHVS and CDR2 is FQNEAQ. The CDR3 has 15 amino acids. CDR3 sequence reads: CASSFNKDSNYGYTF. DNA for the CDR3: TGTGCCAGCAGCTTTAACAAGGACAGTAACTATGGCTACACCTTC.

The V gene is TRBV5-1, the J gene TRBJ2-3, with TRBD2 matching 13 bases. This CDR3 is 19 amino acids long. CDR1 and CDR2 (germline): SGHRS, YFSETQ. V gave up 0 bases and J gave up 0 bases; unmatched junction bases: 7. DNA of the CDR3: TGCGCCAGCAGCTTGGGACTAGCGGGGGGCCTTGCGAGCACAGATACGCAGTATTTT. The encoded protein is CASSLGLAGGLASTDTQYF.

V gene TRBV9 combines with J gene TRBJ2-7; D may be TRBD2 (6 bases). The V and J ends lost 0 bases and 3 bases respectively, with 16 bases between them. Germline lookup yields CDR1 SGDLS and CDR2 YYNGEE. The CDR3 covers 16 residues. In DNA, the CDR3 is TGTGCCAGCAGCGTAGGGGTGCGGGGCCCCGTCTACGAGCAGTACTTC. It yields the protein CASSVGVRGPVYEQYF.

The rearrangement uses TRBV28 and TRBJ1-2; no clear D. Trimming left V 3 bases short and J 4 bases short, with 9 bases between. The CDR3 sequence is 13 residues long. The V gene's germline CDR1 is MDHEN and CDR2 SYDVKM. The DNA of the CDR3 is TGTGCCAGCAGTTTCGACGGAAGCTATGGCTACACCTTC. Amino acids: CASSFDGSYGYTF.

The V and J genes are TRBV18 and TRBJ1-4; 7 bases are shared with TRBD1. V lost 2 bases to trimming and J lost 0 bases; unmatched junction nucleotides: 9. This CDR3 has 18 residues. CDR1 is KGHSH, CDR2 LQKENI, per germline. CDR3 DNA: TGTGCCAGCTCACCAACAGACAGGGCCCGTGCAACTAATGAAAAACTGTTTTTT. It specifies CASSPTDRARATNEKLFF.

The gene calls are TRBV10-3 and TRBJ2-7, with a possible D match to TRBD1 (6 bases). The CDR3 is 14 amino acids. Germline-derived CDR1 and CDR2 are ENHRY and SYGVKD. V was shortened by 3 bases and J by 2 bases, with 11 bases between the two germline ends. The CDR3 loop is CAISDAYRAYEQYF. CDR3 DNA: TGTGCCATCAGTGACGCGTACAGGGCCTACGAGCAGTACTTC.

The chain links TRBV6-2 or TRBV6-3 to TRBJ1-2, with 8 bases fitting TRBD1. Germline-derived CDR1 and CDR2 are MNHEY and SVGEGT. V was clipped by 5 bases and J by 0 bases; unmatched bases: 5. The CDR3 length is 15 residues. CDR3 bases: TGTGCCAGCAGTCGACAGGGGACCTCTAACTATGGCTACACCTTC. It yields the protein CASSRQGTSNYGYTF.

The V call is TRBV29-1, the J call TRBJ1-1, with a tentative D call TRBD1 (5 bases). This CDR3 is 12 amino acids long. V was clipped by 4 bases and J by 1 base, with 7 bases between them. Germline V gives CDR1 SQVTM, CDR2 ANQGSEA. CDR3 in DNA: TGCAGCGTTGCGGGGGGGAACACTGAAGCTTTCTTT. Residues: CSVAGGNTEAFF.

This chain joins TRBV11-1 and TRBJ2-1; D gene unclear. The CDR3 is 15 residues long. The V gene's germline CDR1 is SGHAT and CDR2 FQDESV (reference sequence). Trimming removed 1 base from V and 0 bases from J, with 7 bases in between. The CDR3 spells CASSLGGSSYNEQFF. CDR3 sequence (DNA): TGTGCCAGCAGCTTAGGCGGAAGCTCCTACAATGAGCAGTTCTTC.

This clone has at least ten counts. The J gene is TRBJ2-3, the V gene TRBV4-1; D is ambiguous. V gave up 1 base and J gave up 1 base, with 9 bases separating them. The germline CDR1 and CDR2 sequences are MGHRA and YSYEKL. The CDR3 contains 15 residues. This CDR3 is CASSQASRRTDTQYF. Here the CDR3 DNA reads TGCGCCAGCAGCCAAGCCAGCCGACGCACAGATACGCAGTATTTT.

This chain links TRBV4-3 with TRBJ2-1, with 11 bases matching TRBD2. The CDR3 extends over 16 amino acids. V lost 3 bases and J lost 9; bases outside the gene matches: 10. Germline V gene data show CDR1 as LGHNA and CDR2 as YSLEER. Here the CDR3 reads CASSQLAGGRSGEQFF. The CDR3 DNA reads TGCGCCAGCAGCCAGCTAGCGGGGGGCCGGTCTGGTGAGCAGTTCTTC.

The chain has TRBV18 and TRBJ1-2; 10 bases align to TRBD1. CDR1 and CDR2 (germline): KGHSH, LQKENI. This CDR3 is built from 16 residues. V lost 3 bases to trimming and J lost 5 bases; unmatched junction nucleotides: 9. The CDR3 bases are TGTGCCAGCTCACCCCTGCGACAGGGGGCTATTTATGGCTACACCTTC. Encoded protein: CASSPLRQGAIYGYTF.

The V gene is TRBV9, the J gene TRBJ2-7, with 8 bases aligning to TRBD2. The V segment lost 4 bases and the J segment 4 bases; nucleotides outside the gene matches: 10. The CDR3 loop spans 15 amino acids. Per the germline V gene, CDR1 is SGDLS and CDR2 is YYNGEE. The CDR3 loop is CASSISGTSAYEQYF. As DNA, the CDR3 is TGTGCCAGCAGCATTTCCGGGACTAGTGCTTACGAGCAGTACTTC.

The CDR3 region has the DNA TGTGCCAGCAGTTCAACAGCGACGAACACCGGGGAGCTGTTTTTT. Encoded protein: CASSSTATNTGELFF. This chain uses TRBV2 with TRBJ2-2, with unresolved D. Germline assignment: CDR1 SNHLY and CDR2 FYNNEI. Trimming took off 5 bases at V and 0 bases at J, with 10 bases between the two ends. The length of the CDR3 is 15 residues. Full variable domain (missing parts from reference TRBV2 and TRBJ2-2): EPEVTQTPSHQVTQMGQEVILRCVPISNHLYFYWYRQILGQKVEFLVSFYNNEISEKSEIFDDQFSVERPDGSNFTLKIRSTKLEDSAMYFCASSSTATNTGELFFGEGSRLTVL.

The J gene is TRBJ1-1, the V gene TRBV12-3 or TRBV12-4, with D tentatively TRBD1 (5 bases). The CDR3 length is 13 residues. Trimming left V 6 bases short and J 0 bases short, with 8 bases between. CDR3 nucleotides: TGTGCCAGCAGGGAAGGGGTGAACACTGAAGCTTTCTTT. Protein product: CASREGVNTEAFF.

The chain uses TRBV25-1 and TRBJ1-6; 7 bases map to TRBD1. This CDR3 comprises 15 residues. From germline, CDR1 is MGHDK and CDR2 SYGVNS. V was clipped by 1 base and J by 9 bases; unmatched bases: 6. The CDR3 DNA follows: TGTGCCAGCAGTGAATCAACGAACAGGGGTTCACCCCTCCACTTT. It is translated as CASSESTNRGSPLHF.

The chain combines TRBV2 with TRBJ1-1, with D possibly being TRBD1 (6 bases). Looked up from germline, CDR1 is SNHLY and CDR2 is FYNNEI. This CDR3 is 13 amino acids long. Trimming took off 6 bases at V and 1 base at J, with 9 bases between the two ends. The CDR3 protein is CASRADRNTEAFF. The CDR3 DNA reads as TGTGCCAGCAGAGCGGACAGGAACACTGAAGCTTTCTTT.

The chain uses TRBV5-1 and TRBJ1-4, with 9 bases identical to TRBD1. Germline assignment: CDR1 SGHRS and CDR2 YFSETQ. V was pared by 4 bases and J by 5 bases, with 3 bases of the junction left unmatched. This CDR3 is 14 amino acids long. CDR3 DNA: TGCGCCAGCAGCGTACAGGGGGCGAATGAAAAACTGTTTTTT. Protein sequence: CASSVQGANEKLFF.